The clone carrying this T cell receptor beta chain occurred once. Only in-frame clones appear in the TCRdb table, and some are missing; sequencing was by immunoSEQ multiplex PCR. The table has 55,000 to 75,000 clones, 80% to 85% seen once; the top ten hold about 8.8%. This CDR3 has 15 residues. CDR1 is MNHEY and CDR2 is SMNVEV in the germline V gene (reference sequence). Losses at the gene ends were 6 bases for V and 0 bases for J; bases not matched to a gene: 4. The data originate from a study of blood T cell repertoires in COVID-19. What was sequenced was peripheral blood. The J gene is TRBJ1-5, the V gene TRBV27, with 8 bases fitting TRBD1. The clonotype originates from a man older than 75 with COVID-19, enrolled during active disease. In DNA form, the CDR3 reads TGTGCCAGCAGCGGGACAGGTCTTAGCAATCAGCCCCAGCATTTT. It is translated as CASSGTGLSNQPQHF.